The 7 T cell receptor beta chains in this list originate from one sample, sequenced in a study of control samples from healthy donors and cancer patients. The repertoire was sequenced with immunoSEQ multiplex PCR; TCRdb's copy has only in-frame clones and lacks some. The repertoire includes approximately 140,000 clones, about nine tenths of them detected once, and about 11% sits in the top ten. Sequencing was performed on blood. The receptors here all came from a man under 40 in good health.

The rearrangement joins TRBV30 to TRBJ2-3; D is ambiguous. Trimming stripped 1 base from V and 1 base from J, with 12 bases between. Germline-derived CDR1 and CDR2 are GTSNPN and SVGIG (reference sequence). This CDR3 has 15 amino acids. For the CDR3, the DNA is TGTGCCTGGAGTGAAGGCAGATCGGGCACAGATACGCAGTATTTT. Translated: CAWSEGRSGTDTQYF.

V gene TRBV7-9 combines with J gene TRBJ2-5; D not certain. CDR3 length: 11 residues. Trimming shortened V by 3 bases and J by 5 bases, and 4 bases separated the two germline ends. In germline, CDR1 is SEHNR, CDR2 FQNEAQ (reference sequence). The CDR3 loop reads CASSFVETQYF. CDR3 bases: TGTGCCAGCAGCTTTGTCGAGACCCAGTACTTC.

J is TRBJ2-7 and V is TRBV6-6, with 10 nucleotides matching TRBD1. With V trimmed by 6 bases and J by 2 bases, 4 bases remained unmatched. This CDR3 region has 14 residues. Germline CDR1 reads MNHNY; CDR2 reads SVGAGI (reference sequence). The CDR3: CASSLGTGAYEQYF. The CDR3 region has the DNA TGTGCCAGCAGCCTCGGGACAGGGGCCTACGAGCAGTACTTC.

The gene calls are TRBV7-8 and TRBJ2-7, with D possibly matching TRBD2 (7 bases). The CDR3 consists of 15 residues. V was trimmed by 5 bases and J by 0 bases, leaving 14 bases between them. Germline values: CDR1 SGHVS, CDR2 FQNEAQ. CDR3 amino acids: CASSPMGGASYEQYF. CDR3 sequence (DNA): TGTGCCAGCAGCCCCATGGGGGGGGCCTCCTACGAGCAGTACTTC.

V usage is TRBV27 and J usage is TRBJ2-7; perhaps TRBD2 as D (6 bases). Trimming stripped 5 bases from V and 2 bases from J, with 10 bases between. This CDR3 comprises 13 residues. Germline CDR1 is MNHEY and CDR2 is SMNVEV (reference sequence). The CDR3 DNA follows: TGTGCCAGCAGTGGAGGGGTAACCTACGAGCAGTACTTC. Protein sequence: CASSGGVTYEQYF.

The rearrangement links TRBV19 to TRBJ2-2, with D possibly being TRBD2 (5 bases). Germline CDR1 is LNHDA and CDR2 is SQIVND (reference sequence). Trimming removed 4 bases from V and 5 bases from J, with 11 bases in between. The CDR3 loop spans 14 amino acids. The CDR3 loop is CASSTFSGTGELFF. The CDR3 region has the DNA TGTGCCAGTAGTACCTTTTCGGGGACCGGGGAGCTGTTTTTT.

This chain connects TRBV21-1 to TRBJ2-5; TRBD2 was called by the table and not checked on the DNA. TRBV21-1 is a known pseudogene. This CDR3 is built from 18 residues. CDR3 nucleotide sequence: TGTGCCAGCAGCATAAACCCCGGACTAGCGGATCTCCAAGAGACCCAGTACTTC. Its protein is CASSINPGLADLQETQYF.